A selection of T cell receptor beta chains follows, all from one sample in a study of T cell responses to AZD1222 COVID-19 vaccine. Data came from immunoSEQ multiplex PCR; TCRdb stores just in-frame clones and leaves some out. The sample holds 250,000 to 300,000 clones; 94% are singletons and the top ten take 0.55%. The sequencing used peripheral blood, collected 28 days after the second AZD1222 dose. The origin of the receptors is an adult who received the AZD1222 COVID-19 vaccine. The CDR3 runs from the conserved cysteine through the conserved F or W. Each record gives: V gene, clone size, D gene, J gene, CDR3 DNA, CDR3 protein. A D gene is named only where the DNA matches it firmly. Clone size, where shown, is once, few, many, or a class for clones that have expanded.

v_gene: TRBV7-2
abundance: NA
d_gene: NA
j_gene: TRBJ2-7
CDR3nt: TGTGCCAGCAGCTTAGTTGCTCTGAACGAGCAGTACTTC
CDR3aa: CASSLVALNEQYF

v_gene: TRBV7-9
abundance: once
d_gene: TRBD1
j_gene: TRBJ1-2
CDR3nt: TGTGCCAGCAGCTCCGTATTCAGGGGGCTCTATGGCTACACCTTC
CDR3aa: CASSSVFRGLYGYTF

v_gene: TRBV29-1
abundance: NA
d_gene: NA
j_gene: TRBJ1-1
CDR3nt: TGCAGCGGTCAAGGACTAACAGGACGAATGAACACTGAAGCTTTCTTT
CDR3aa: CSGQGLTGRMNTEAFF

v_gene: TRBV2
abundance: once
d_gene: NA
j_gene: TRBJ1-2
CDR3nt: TGTGCCAGCAGTGGAGGACGGGTTAACTATGGCTACACCTTC
CDR3aa: CASSGGRVNYGYTF

v_gene: TRBV14
abundance: few
d_gene: NA
j_gene: TRBJ2-7
CDR3nt: TGTGCCAGCAGCCAAGTCCACGACAGGAGCTCCTACGAGCAGTACTTC
CDR3aa: CASSQVHDRSSYEQYF

v_gene: TRBV3-1/TRBV3-2
abundance: once
d_gene: NA
j_gene: TRBJ2-1
CDR3nt: TGTGCCAGCAGCCCTGTAGGTGGAAATGAGCAGTTCTTC
CDR3aa: CASSPVGGNEQFF

v_gene: TRBV5-1
abundance: NA
d_gene: TRBD2
j_gene: TRBJ2-3
CDR3nt: TGCGCCAGCAGCCCTAGCGGGGGCGCAGATACGCAGTATTTT
CDR3aa: CASSPSGGADTQYF

v_gene: TRBV6-5
abundance: NA
d_gene: TRBD1
j_gene: TRBJ2-7
CDR3nt: TGTGCCAGCACCTCGACAGGGGTTTCCGAGCAGTACTTC
CDR3aa: CASTSTGVSEQYF

v_gene: TRBV5-1
abundance: NA
d_gene: NA
j_gene: TRBJ1-2
CDR3nt: TGCGCCAGCAGGCGGGCATATGGGGGACAAGACTATGGCTACACCTTC
CDR3aa: CASRRAYGGQDYGYTF

v_gene: TRBV9
abundance: NA
d_gene: TRBD1
j_gene: TRBJ1-6
CDR3nt: TGTGCCAGCAGCGCTCTAGGGGGCACTAATTCACCCCTCCACTTT
CDR3aa: CASSALGGTNSPLHF

v_gene: TRBV6-5
abundance: NA
d_gene: NA
j_gene: TRBJ1-5
CDR3nt: TGTGCCAGAACGACCCGGGGCGAAAATCAGCCCCAGCATTTT
CDR3aa: CARTTRGENQPQHF

v_gene: TRBV6-5
abundance: NA
d_gene: TRBD1
j_gene: TRBJ2-1
CDR3nt: TGTGCCAGCAGCCGACAGGGGGCTGGATACAATGAGCAGTTCTTC
CDR3aa: CASSRQGAGYNEQFF

v_gene: TRBV28
abundance: NA
d_gene: TRBD1
j_gene: TRBJ1-3
CDR3nt: TGTGCCAGCAGTTTTGCTTCCAGGGGGCGCGGAAACACCATATATTTT
CDR3aa: CASSFASRGRGNTIYF

v_gene: TRBV7-2
abundance: NA
d_gene: NA
j_gene: TRBJ2-5
CDR3nt: TGTGCCAGCAGCGCCCTTCGGGGTGGGGAAGAGACCCAGTACTTC
CDR3aa: CASSALRGGEETQYF

v_gene: TRBV9
abundance: NA
d_gene: TRBD1
j_gene: TRBJ2-7
CDR3nt: TGTGCCAGCAGCGATAGGGACAGACCCTACGAGCAGTACTTC
CDR3aa: CASSDRDRPYEQYF

v_gene: TRBV29-1
abundance: NA
d_gene: TRBD1
j_gene: TRBJ1-5
CDR3nt: TGCAGCACTGGTTGGGATGTGACAGGGGAGTGCCCCAATCAGCCCCAGCATTTT
CDR3aa: CSTGWDVTGECPNQPQHF

v_gene: TRBV7-2
abundance: NA
d_gene: NA
j_gene: TRBJ2-1
CDR3nt: TGTGCCAGCAGCTCGGACAGAAACAATGAGCAGTTCTTC
CDR3aa: CASSSDRNNEQFF

v_gene: TRBV5-4
abundance: NA
d_gene: TRBD2
j_gene: TRBJ2-1
CDR3nt: TGTGCCAGCAGATGGGGGTCTAGCGGGGCCGGCAATGAGCAGTTCTTC
CDR3aa: CASRWGSSGAGNEQFF

v_gene: TRBV7-2
abundance: NA
d_gene: TRBD1
j_gene: TRBJ2-7
CDR3nt: TGTGCCAGCAGTTTCGACAGGGGGGGACTCTACGAGCAGTACTTC
CDR3aa: CASSFDRGGLYEQYF

v_gene: TRBV9
abundance: NA
d_gene: NA
j_gene: TRBJ2-3
CDR3nt: TGTGCCAGCAGCGTAGGGGGGGCTAGTTTAGATACGCAGTATTTT
CDR3aa: CASSVGGASLDTQYF

v_gene: TRBV28
abundance: NA
d_gene: NA
j_gene: TRBJ2-2
CDR3nt: TGTGCCAGCACCCAAGTCCCTCACACCGGGGAGCTGTTTTTT
CDR3aa: CASTQVPHTGELFF

v_gene: TRBV9
abundance: once
d_gene: NA
j_gene: TRBJ2-1
CDR3nt: TGTGCCAGCAGCCCCCTTCAGAATGAGCAGTTCTTC
CDR3aa: CASSPLQNEQFF

v_gene: TRBV5-1
abundance: once
d_gene: NA
j_gene: TRBJ1-6
CDR3nt: TGCGCCAGCAGCTTATCCGTTGCGGGAGTGGCAAATTCACCCCTCCACTTT
CDR3aa: CASSLSVAGVANSPLHF

v_gene: TRBV19
abundance: NA
d_gene: TRBD1
j_gene: TRBJ1-6
CDR3nt: TGTGCCAGTGCCCTCGGGACAGACAATTCACCCCTCCACTTT
CDR3aa: CASALGTDNSPLHF

v_gene: TRBV10-3
abundance: NA
d_gene: NA
j_gene: TRBJ1-1
CDR3nt: TGTGCCATCAGTACAGGACTGAACACTGAAGCTTTCTTT
CDR3aa: CAISTGLNTEAFF

v_gene: TRBV28
abundance: NA
d_gene: NA
j_gene: TRBJ1-5
CDR3nt: TGTGCCAGCAGTTTAACTGGGGGACCCCAGCATTTT
CDR3aa: CASSLTGGPQHF